Each of the 6 T cell receptor beta chains below was sequenced from the same sample in a study of kidney transplant recipient with SARS-CoV-2 infection. TCRdb independently ran MiXCR on the reads; one entry per CDR3 protein. The top ten clones hold less than 8.5% of a sample with roughly 230,000 distinct CDR3 sequences, under 30% of them seen once. Sequencing used a blood sample, obtained at baseline and between days 110 and 120 from a kidney transplant recipient. Every receptor here comes from a male patient younger than 45 who had COVID-19 and was a kidney transplant recipient. The graft donor may have given rise to some T cells.

Turning to this clonotype: A much larger clone sits a single nucleotide away, making a read error possible. The J gene is TRBJ1-2, the V gene TRBV5-6; a weak D match, TRBD1 (6 bases). Germline loops: CDR1 SGHDT, CDR2 YYEEEE. Trimming removed 2 bases from V and 3 bases from J, with 14 bases in between. The CDR3 length is 15 residues. CDR3 nucleotide sequence: TGTGCCAGCAGCTTACCAACAGGGAGAGACTATGGCTACACCTTC. Amino acid sequence: CASSLPTGRDYGYTF.

This clonotype has only a few counts. The genes are TRBV5-6 and TRBJ2-3, with TRBD2 identical over 7 bases. This CDR3 has 14 amino acids. Germline lookup yields CDR1 SGHDT and CDR2 YYEEEE. Unmatched junction bases numbered 4, after V lost 5 bases and J lost 1 base. This CDR3 reads CASRTSPGTDTQYF. The CDR3 DNA reads TGTGCCAGCAGGACTAGCCCCGGCACAGATACGCAGTATTTT.

This clonotype was recorded many times. This sequence joins TRBV7-6 and TRBJ1-3, with TRBD1 matching 8 bases. Germline loops: CDR1 SGHVS, CDR2 FNYEAQ. This CDR3 region has 15 residues. The J segment lost 2 bases and the V segment lost 4 bases, leaving 4 bases of the junction unmatched. The CDR3 nucleotides read TGTGCCAGCAGCTCGACAGGGGTAACTGGAAACACCATATATTTT. It is translated as CASSSTGVTGNTIYF. Combining the CDR3 with reference TRBV7-6 and TRBJ1-3 gives the whole variable domain GAGVSQSPRYKVTKRGQDVALRCDPISGHVSLYWYRQALGQGPEFLTYFNYEAQQDKSGLPNDRFSAERPEGSISTLTIQRTEQRDSAMYRCASSSTGVTGNTIYFGEGSWLTVV.

This clonotype has a count of ten or more. The chain uses TRBV7-9 and TRBJ2-5; perhaps TRBD2 as D (6 bases). The V end was cut by 5 bases, the J end by 4 bases, with 11 bases between. The CDR3 length is 13 residues. Germline V gives CDR1 SEHNR, CDR2 FQNEAQ (reference sequence). As DNA, the CDR3 is TGTGCCAGCAGCCCCTGGGGAGGAGAGACCCAGTACTTC. Amino acid sequence: CASSPWGGETQYF.

This chain joins TRBV10-1 and TRBJ1-2, with unresolved D. Germline values: CDR1 WNHNN, CDR2 SYGVQD (reference sequence). Trimming pared 5 bases from V and 4 bases from J, leaving 23 bases between. The length of the CDR3 is 17 residues. Written as DNA, the CDR3 is TGCGCCAGCAGTTGTCTTACAAGATCGCGAAAGACCTATGGCTACACCTTC. Translation gives CASSCLTRSRKTYGYTF.

This clonotype has a count of ten or more. This rearrangement joins TRBV10-3 to TRBJ2-3; D remains unclear. The CDR3 consists of 13 residues. V lost 1 base and J lost 2, with 4 bases in between. CDR1 and CDR2 (germline): ENHRY, SYGVKD. The CDR3, as DNA: TGTGCCATCAGTGAGTATTACACAGATACGCAGTATTTT. Protein product: CAISEYYTDTQYF.